This TCR beta chain was retrieved from a study of beta chain features in type 1 diabetes. V shed 7 bases and J shed 10 bases, with 11 bases lying between them. CDR3 size: 11 residues. Per germline, CDR1 SGHNT and CDR2 YENEEA. This clone was counted a few times. The antigen remains undetermined. cDNA synthesis used the whole RNA isolate, giving expressed TCRB sequences. Measured with immunoSEQ multiplex PCR; TCRdb has only the in-frame clones, and not every one. This sample has roughly 500,000 clones, with over 9.5% found just once. Whole-study findings and limits: Possible PCR preference for shorter templates applied equally to patients and controls. Cells with high TCR expression could be over-represented when cDNA is sequenced. In comparison with healthy donors, patients had naive, central memory and Treg TCRB repertoires that appeared more similar.

The receptor's source is a woman aged 18-35 years in good health. The chain combines TRBV11-3 with TRBJ2-1, with D unclear. The sequenced sample was naive CD4+ T cells from blood. As DNA, the CDR3 is TGTGCCAGCACTTCGTACCGGGAGCAGTTCTTC. The encoded protein is CASTSYREQFF. Using reference TRBV11-3 and TRBJ2-1 for the parts outside the CDR3, the full variable domain is EAGVVQSPRYKIIEKKQPVAFWCNPISGHNTLYWYLQNLGQGPELLIRYENEEAVDDSQLPKDRFSAERLKGVDSTLKIQPAELGDSAVYLCASTSYREQFFGPGTRLTVL.